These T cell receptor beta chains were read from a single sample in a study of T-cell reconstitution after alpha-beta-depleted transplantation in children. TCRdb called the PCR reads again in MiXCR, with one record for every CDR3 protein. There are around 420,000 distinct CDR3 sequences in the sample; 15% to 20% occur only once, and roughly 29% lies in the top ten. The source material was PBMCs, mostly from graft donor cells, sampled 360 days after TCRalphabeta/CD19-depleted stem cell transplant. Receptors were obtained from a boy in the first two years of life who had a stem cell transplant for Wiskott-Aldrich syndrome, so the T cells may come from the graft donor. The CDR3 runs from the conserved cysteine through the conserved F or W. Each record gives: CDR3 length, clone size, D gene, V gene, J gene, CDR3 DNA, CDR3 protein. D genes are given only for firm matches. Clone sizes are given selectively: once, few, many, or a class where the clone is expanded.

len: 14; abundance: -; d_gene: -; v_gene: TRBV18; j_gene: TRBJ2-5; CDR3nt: TGTGCCAGCTCACCAGTGGGGACCCAAGAGACCCAGTACTTC; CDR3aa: CASSPVGTQETQYF
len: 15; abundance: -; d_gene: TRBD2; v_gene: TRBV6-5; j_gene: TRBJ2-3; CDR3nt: TGTGCCAGCAGTTACGCCGGGAGGGCCACAGATACGCAGTATTTT; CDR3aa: CASSYAGRATDTQYF
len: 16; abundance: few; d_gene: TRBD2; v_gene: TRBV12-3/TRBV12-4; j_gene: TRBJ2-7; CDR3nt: TGTGCCAGCAGTTTAGTGGCTAGCGGGAGGAGGGGCGAGCAGTACTTC; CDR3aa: CASSLVASGRRGEQYF
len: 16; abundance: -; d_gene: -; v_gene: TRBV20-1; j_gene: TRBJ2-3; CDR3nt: TGCAGTGCGTCCAGGCGGGAGAGGGGACACACCGATACGCAGTATTTT; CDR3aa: CSASRRERGHTDTQYF
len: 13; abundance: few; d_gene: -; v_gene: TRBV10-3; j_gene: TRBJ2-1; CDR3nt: TGTGCCATCGGTGTGCGGGACTACAATGAGCAGTTCTTC; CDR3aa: CAIGVRDYNEQFF
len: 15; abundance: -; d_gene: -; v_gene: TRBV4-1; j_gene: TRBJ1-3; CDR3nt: TGCGCCAGCAGCCAGCCTAGACAGTCTCGAAACACCATATATTTT; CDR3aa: CASSQPRQSRNTIYF
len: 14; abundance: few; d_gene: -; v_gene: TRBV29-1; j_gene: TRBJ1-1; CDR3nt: TGCAGCGTTGAGCCAGGGAGGATGAACACTGAAGCTTTCTTT; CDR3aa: CSVEPGRMNTEAFF
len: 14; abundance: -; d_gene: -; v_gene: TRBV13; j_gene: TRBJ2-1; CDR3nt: TGTGCCAGCAGCGGTAGCGGAGCCTACAATGAGCAGTTCTTC; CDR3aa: CASSGSGAYNEQFF
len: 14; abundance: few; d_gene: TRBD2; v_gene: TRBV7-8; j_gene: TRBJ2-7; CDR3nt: TGTGCCAGCAGCAAGGGACTAGCGAGCTACGAGCAGTACTTC; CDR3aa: CASSKGLASYEQYF
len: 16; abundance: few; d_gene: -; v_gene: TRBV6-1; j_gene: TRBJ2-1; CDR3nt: TGTGCCAGCAGTGCACTGCGTGTTGGACAGCTGGATGAGCAGTTCTTC; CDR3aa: CASSALRVGQLDEQFF
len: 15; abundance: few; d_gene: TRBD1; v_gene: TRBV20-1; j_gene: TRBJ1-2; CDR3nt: TGCAGTGCTAGAGTCCTGGACAGGGGGCGGGGAGGCTACACCTTC; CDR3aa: CSARVLDRGRGGYTF
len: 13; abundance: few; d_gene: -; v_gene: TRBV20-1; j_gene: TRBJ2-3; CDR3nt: TGCAGTGCTAGAAAACGGGGCACAGATACGCAGTATTTT; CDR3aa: CSARKRGTDTQYF
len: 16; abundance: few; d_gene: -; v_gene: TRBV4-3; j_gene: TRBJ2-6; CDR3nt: TGCGCCAGCAGCCAAGGTGGGGGCTCTGGGGCCAACGTCCTGACTTTC; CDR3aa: CASSQGGGSGANVLTF
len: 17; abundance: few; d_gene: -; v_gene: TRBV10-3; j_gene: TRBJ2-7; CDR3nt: TGTGCCATCAGTGAGCCTGGGCCCGGGAGTATGACCTACGAGCAGTACTTC; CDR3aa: CAISEPGPGSMTYEQYF
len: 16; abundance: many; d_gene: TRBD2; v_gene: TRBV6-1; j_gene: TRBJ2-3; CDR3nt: TGTGCCAGCTCCACCCTGGCGGGGGGGGCTGCAGATACGCAGTATTTT; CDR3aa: CASSTLAGGAADTQYF
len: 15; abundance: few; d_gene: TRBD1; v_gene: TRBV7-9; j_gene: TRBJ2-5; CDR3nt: TGTGCCAGCAGCATCGCCAGGACAGGGATCGAGACCCAGTACTTC; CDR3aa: CASSIARTGIETQYF
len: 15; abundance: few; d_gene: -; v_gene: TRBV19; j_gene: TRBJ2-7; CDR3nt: TGTGCCAGTAGTCCGCTGCATTTTAGCTCCTACGAGCAGTACTTC; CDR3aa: CASSPLHFSSYEQYF
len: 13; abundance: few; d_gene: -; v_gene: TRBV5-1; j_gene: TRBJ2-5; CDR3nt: TGCGCCAGCCAACGCGGGGGCTGGGAGACCCAGTACTTC; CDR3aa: CASQRGGWETQYF
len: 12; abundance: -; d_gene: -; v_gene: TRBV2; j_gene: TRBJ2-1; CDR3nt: TGTGCCAGCAGCCGGGACATACATGAGCAGTTCTTC; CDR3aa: CASSRDIHEQFF
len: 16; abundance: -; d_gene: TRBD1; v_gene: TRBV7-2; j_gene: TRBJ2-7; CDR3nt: TGTGCCAGCAGCTTAGCTTCAGGACAGGTCCTCCAAGGGCAGTACTTC; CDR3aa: CASSLASGQVLQGQYF
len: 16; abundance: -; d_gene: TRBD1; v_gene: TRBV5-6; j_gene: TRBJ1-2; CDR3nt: TGTGCCAGCAGCTTGACCATCCTGGACAGGGCCTATGGCTACACCTTC; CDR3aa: CASSLTILDRAYGYTF
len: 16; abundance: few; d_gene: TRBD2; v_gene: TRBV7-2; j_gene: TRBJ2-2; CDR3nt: TGTGCCAGCAGCCCTACCGGGACTAGCCTAATCGGGGAGCTGTTTTTT; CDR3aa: CASSPTGTSLIGELFF
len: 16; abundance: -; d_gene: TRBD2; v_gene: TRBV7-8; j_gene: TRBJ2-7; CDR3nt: TGTGCCAGCAGCTCGCATGGACTAGCGGGCTCCTACGAGCAGTACTTC; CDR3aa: CASSSHGLAGSYEQYF
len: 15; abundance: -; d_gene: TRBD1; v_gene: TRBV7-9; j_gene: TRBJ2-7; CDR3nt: TGTGCCAGCACCTTACACAGGGGGCCGAAGAACGAGCAGTACTTC; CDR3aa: CASTLHRGPKNEQYF
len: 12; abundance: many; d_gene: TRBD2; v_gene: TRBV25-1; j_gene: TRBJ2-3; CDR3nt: TGTGCCAGCAGCGCGGGGGGGGATACGCAGTATTTT; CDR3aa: CASSAGGDTQYF
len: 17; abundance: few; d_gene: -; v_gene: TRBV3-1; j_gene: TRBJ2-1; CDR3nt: TGTGCCAGCAGCCAAGATTGGGCGGGGTACTCCTACAATGAGCAGTTCTTC; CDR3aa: CASSQDWAGYSYNEQFF
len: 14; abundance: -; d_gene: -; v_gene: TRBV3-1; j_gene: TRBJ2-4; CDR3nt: TGTGCCAGCAGCCAGGGTTTAGCCAAAAACATTCAGTACTTC; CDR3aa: CASSQGLAKNIQYF
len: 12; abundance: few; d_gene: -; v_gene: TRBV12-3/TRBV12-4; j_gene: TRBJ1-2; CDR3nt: TGTGCCAGCAGTGTAGGGCATCTAGGCTACACCTTC; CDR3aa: CASSVGHLGYTF
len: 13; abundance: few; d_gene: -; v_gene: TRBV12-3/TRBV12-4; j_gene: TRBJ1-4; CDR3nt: TGTGCCAGTGGGGTACTTTACGGGGAAAAACTGTTTTTT; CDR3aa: CASGVLYGEKLFF
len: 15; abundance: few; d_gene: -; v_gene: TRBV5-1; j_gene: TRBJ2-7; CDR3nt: TGCGCCAGCAGCTTAAGATCTGGGAACCCCTACGAGCAGTACTTC; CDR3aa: CASSLRSGNPYEQYF
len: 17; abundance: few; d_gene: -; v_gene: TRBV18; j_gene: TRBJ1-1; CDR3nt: TGTGCCAGCTCACGCCCCAGGCTCGGACACCTAAACACTGAAGCTTTCTTT; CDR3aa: CASSRPRLGHLNTEAFF
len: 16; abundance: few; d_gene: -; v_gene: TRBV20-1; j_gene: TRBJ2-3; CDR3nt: TGCAGTGCTAGCACCCCCCGGGACGTCTACGTTGATACGCAGTATTTT; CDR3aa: CSASTPRDVYVDTQYF
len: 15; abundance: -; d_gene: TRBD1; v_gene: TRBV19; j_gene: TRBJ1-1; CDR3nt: TGTGCCAGTACGTCACAGGGGAGGGTCGACACTGAAGCTTTCTTT; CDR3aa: CASTSQGRVDTEAFF
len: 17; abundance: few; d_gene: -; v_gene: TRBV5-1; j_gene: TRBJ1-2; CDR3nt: TGCGCCAGCAGCTACTTTACCGGGAGCCTGTTTGCCTATGGCTACACCTTC; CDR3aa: CASSYFTGSLFAYGYTF
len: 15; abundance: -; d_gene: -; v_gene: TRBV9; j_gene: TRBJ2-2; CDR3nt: TGTGCCAGCAGCGCAACTAGCAGCAACACCGGGGAGCTGTTTTTT; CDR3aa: CASSATSSNTGELFF
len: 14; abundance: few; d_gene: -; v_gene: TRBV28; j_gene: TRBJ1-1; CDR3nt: TGTGCCAGCAGCCTGAGACAGGTTCGGACTGAAGCTTTCTTT; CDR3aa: CASSLRQVRTEAFF
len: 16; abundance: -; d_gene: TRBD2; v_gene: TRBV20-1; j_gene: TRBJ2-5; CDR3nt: TGCAGTGCTAGAGTCCCTAGCGGGAGGGCCTGGGAGACCCAGTACTTC; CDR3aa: CSARVPSGRAWETQYF
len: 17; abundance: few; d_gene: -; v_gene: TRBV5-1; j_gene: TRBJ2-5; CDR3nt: TGCGCCAGCAGCCCTGGACTTCTAGGAAGTTTGGGGGAGACCCAGTACTTC; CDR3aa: CASSPGLLGSLGETQYF
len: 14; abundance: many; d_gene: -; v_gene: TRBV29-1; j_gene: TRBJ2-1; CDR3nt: TGCAGCGTTCCCCGGGACGTAACCTACAATGAGCAGTTCTTC; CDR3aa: CSVPRDVTYNEQFF
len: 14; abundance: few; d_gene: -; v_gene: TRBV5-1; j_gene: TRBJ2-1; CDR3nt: TGCGCCAGCAGCTTCGGAGACAAAATCAGTGAGCAGTTCTTC; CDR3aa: CASSFGDKISEQFF
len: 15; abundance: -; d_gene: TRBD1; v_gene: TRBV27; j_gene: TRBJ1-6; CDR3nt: TGTGCCAGCAGTTCCATCGACAGGGTAAATTCACCCCTCCACTTT; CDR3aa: CASSSIDRVNSPLHF
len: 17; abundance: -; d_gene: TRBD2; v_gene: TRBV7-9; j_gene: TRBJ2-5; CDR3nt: TGTGCCAGCAGCATGACTAGCGGGAGGGCCTGGGGAGAGACCCAGTACTTC; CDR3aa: CASSMTSGRAWGETQYF
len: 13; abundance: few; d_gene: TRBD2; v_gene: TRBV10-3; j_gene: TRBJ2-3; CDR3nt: TGTGCCATCAGAGGGAGGGCCACAGATACGCAGTATTTT; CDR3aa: CAIRGRATDTQYF
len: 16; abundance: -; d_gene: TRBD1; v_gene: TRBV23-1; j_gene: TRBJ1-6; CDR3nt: TGCGCCAGCAGTCAATCGATGGACAGGGGGAACTCACCCCTCCACTTT; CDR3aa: CASSQSMDRGNSPLHF
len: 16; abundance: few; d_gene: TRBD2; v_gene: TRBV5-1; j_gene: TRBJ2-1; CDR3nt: TGCGCCAGCAGCTCGACTAGCGGGAGGGCAGGGGGTGAGCAGTTCTTC; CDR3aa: CASSSTSGRAGGEQFF
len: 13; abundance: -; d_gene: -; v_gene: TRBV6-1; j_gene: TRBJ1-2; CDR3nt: TGTGCCAGCACCAACCGACGGTTCGCTGGCTACACCTTC; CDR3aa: CASTNRRFAGYTF
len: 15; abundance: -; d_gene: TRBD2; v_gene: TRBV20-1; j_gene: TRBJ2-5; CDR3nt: TGCCGGTGTTCGTCCGTAGCGGGGCTTAAAGAGACCCAGTACTTC; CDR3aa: CRCSSVAGLKETQYF
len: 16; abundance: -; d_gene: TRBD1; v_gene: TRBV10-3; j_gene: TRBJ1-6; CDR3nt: TGTGCCATCAGTAATCTGGGACAGGGCGATAATTCACCCCTCCACTTT; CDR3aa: CAISNLGQGDNSPLHF
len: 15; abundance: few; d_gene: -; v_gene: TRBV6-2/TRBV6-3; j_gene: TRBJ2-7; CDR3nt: TGTGCCAGCAGTTCGACCGCGGGACGCCCCGGGGAGCAGTACTTC; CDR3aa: CASSSTAGRPGEQYF
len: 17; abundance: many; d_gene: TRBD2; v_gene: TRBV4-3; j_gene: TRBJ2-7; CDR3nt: TGCGCCAGCAGCCAAGGGTTTAGGGCGGGAGCTCCCTACGAGCAGTACTTC; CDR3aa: CASSQGFRAGAPYEQYF
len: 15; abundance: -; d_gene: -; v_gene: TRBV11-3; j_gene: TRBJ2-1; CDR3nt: TGTGCCAGCAGCCCCAGGGCTAGGTCCGCATATGAGCAGTTCTTC; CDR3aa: CASSPRARSAYEQFF
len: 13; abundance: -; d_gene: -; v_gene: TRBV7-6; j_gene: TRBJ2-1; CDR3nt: TGTGCCAGCAGCTTAGTCGGAGGCAGTGAGCAGTTCTTC; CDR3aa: CASSLVGGSEQFF
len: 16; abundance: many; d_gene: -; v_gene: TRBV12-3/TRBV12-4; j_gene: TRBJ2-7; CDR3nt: TGTGCCAGCAGTGGCTACGAGACAGTCCTCACCTACGAGCAGTACTTC; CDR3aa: CASSGYETVLTYEQYF
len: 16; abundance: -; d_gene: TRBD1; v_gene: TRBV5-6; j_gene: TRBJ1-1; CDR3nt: TGTGCCAGCAGCTGGCCCTCGACAGGGGGGAACACTGAAGCTTTCTTT; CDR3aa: CASSWPSTGGNTEAFF
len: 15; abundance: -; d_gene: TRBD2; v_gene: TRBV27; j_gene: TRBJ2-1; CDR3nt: TGTGCCAGCAGTAGACTAGCGGGGCAATACAATGAGCAGTTCTTC; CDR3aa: CASSRLAGQYNEQFF
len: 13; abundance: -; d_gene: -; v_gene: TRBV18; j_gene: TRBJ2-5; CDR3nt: TGTGCCAGCTCACCGGGGGCAGGGAAGACCCAGTACTTC; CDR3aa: CASSPGAGKTQYF
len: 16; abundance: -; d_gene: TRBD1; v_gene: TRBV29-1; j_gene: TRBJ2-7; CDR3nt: TGCAGCGTTGAATTTTCTAGGACAGGCCACCCCTACGAGCAGTACTTC; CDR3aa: CSVEFSRTGHPYEQYF